The 21 T cell receptor beta chains listed next were all sequenced from one sample in a study of blood T cell repertoires in COVID-19. Sequencing was performed with immunoSEQ multiplex PCR; in TCRdb, only in-frame clones are kept and a portion is missing. The sample carries over 350,000 clones, roughly 90% recorded once. Sequencing used PBMCs or T cells enriched from blood (not recorded which). The receptors come from a woman aged 25-40 years with acute COVID-19.

This chain links TRBV5-5 with TRBJ2-3; TRBD2 agrees at 8 bases. The V segment lost 0 bases and the J segment 5 bases; nucleotides outside the gene matches: 17. Germline V gene data show CDR1 as SGHKS and CDR2 as YYEKEE (reference sequence). CDR3 length equals 19 residues. The DNA for the CDR3 is TGTGCCAGCAGCTTGGGGTTGCCGGGGGGGCGAGTCCGGGAAGATACGCAGTATTTT. Amino acid sequence: CASSLGLPGGRVREDTQYF. Full variable domain (remainder filled in from reference TRBV5-5 and TRBJ2-3): DAGVTQSPTHLIKTRGQQVTLRCSPISGHKSVSWYQQVLGQGPQFIFQYYEKEERGRGNFPDRFSARQFPNYSSELNVNALLLGDSALYLCASSLGLPGGRVREDTQYFGPGTRLTVL.

This chain joins TRBV18 and TRBJ1-5; TRBD1 is a possible D gene (6 bases). Per the germline V gene, CDR1 is KGHSH and CDR2 is LQKENI. V was clipped by 3 bases and J by 3 bases, with 6 bases between them. The CDR3 has 13 residues. CDR3 coding DNA: TGTGCCAGCTCACCGGGGGCCAATCAGCCCCAGCATTTT. This encodes CASSPGANQPQHF.

The CDR3 here is CAISATGNQPQHF. The CDR3, as DNA: TGTGCCATCAGTGCAACAGGGAATCAGCCCCAGCATTTT. The rearrangement links TRBV10-3 to TRBJ1-5, with D perhaps TRBD1 (6 bases). In germline, CDR1 is ENHRY, CDR2 SYGVKD. The CDR3 runs to 13 residues. V was trimmed by 4 bases and J by 4 bases, leaving 8 bases between them.

The chain employs TRBV7-9 and TRBJ2-6; the D gene is possibly TRBD1 (6 bases). This CDR3 has 17 amino acids. Trimming took 5 bases from V and 0 from J, leaving 14 bases between them. Germline V gene sequence: CDR1 SEHNR, CDR2 FQNEAQ (reference sequence). The CDR3 loop reads CASSPRQALSGANVLTF. Written as DNA, the CDR3 is TGTGCCAGCAGCCCTAGACAGGCTCTCTCTGGGGCCAACGTCCTGACTTTC.

The J gene is TRBJ2-3, the V gene TRBV6-5; D remains unclear. From germline, CDR1 is MNHEY and CDR2 SVGAGI. The CDR3 loop spans 15 amino acids. Trimming cost V 10 bases and J 0 bases, with 17 bases left between them. The CDR3 DNA is TGTGCCACTGCTTTGCGGTGGTTTAGCACAGATACGCAGTATTTT. Protein product: CATALRWFSTDTQYF.

The chain links TRBV5-1 to TRBJ2-2; 9 nucleotides match TRBD1. The CDR3 contains 16 residues. CDR1 is SGHRS and CDR2 is YFSETQ in the germline V gene. V gave up 6 bases and J gave up 0 bases; unmatched junction bases: 6. The CDR3 bases are TGCGCCAGCAAGGAGACAGGGGGTACGAACACCGGGGAGCTGTTTTTT. Its protein is CASKETGGTNTGELFF. The full variable domain, in which reference TRBV5-1 and TRBJ2-2 provide the parts outside the CDR3, is KAGVTQTPRYLIKTRGQQVTLSCSPISGHRSVSWYQQTPGQGLQFLFEYFSETQRNKGNFPGRFSGRQFSNSRSEMNVSTLELGDSALYLCASKETGGTNTGELFFGEGSRLTVL.

The V call is TRBV19, the J call TRBJ1-5; 7 bases align to TRBD1. Trimming at V came to 7 bases and at J to 3 bases, leaving 9 bases not matched to a gene. The germline gives CDR1 LNHDA, CDR2 SQIVND (reference sequence). The CDR3 length is 15 residues. This chain's CDR3 is CASTDTGTVNQPQHF. CDR3 sequence (DNA): TGTGCCAGTACCGATACCGGGACAGTCAATCAGCCCCAGCATTTT.

This chain joins TRBV4-1 and TRBJ1-4; a possible D gene is TRBD1 (5 bases). Germline-derived CDR1 and CDR2 are MGHRA and YSYEKL. The CDR3 contains 16 residues. V gave up 4 bases and J gave up 0 bases, with 12 bases separating them. Here the CDR3 DNA reads TGCGCCAGCAGCCTTTACTCAGGGTCAACTAATGAAAAACTGTTTTTT. It is translated as CASSLYSGSTNEKLFF.

CDR3 amino acids: CASSFGPYSGNTIYF. The CDR3 region has the DNA TGTGCCAGCAGTTTTGGCCCTTACTCTGGAAACACCATATATTTT. The chain couples TRBV27 to TRBJ1-3; D is unclear. This CDR3 comprises 15 residues. Trimming took 3 bases from V and 0 from J, leaving 9 bases between them. The germline CDR1 and CDR2 sequences are MNHEY and SMNVEV (reference sequence).

V and J are TRBV18 and TRBJ1-2; no clear D gene. The CDR3 loop spans 15 amino acids. Germline loops: CDR1 KGHSH, CDR2 LQKENI. The V end was cut by 0 bases, the J end by 1 base, with 9 bases between. CDR3 nucleotide sequence: TGTGCCAGCTCACCACCGTCCGGGATTAACTATGGCTACACCTTC. Translation: CASSPPSGINYGYTF.

The chain couples TRBV5-1 to TRBJ2-3; 11 bases align to TRBD2. The ends lost 10 bases at V and 2 bases at J; junction bases unmatched: 6. Germline lookup yields CDR1 SGHRS and CDR2 YFSETQ. The CDR3 covers 14 residues. CDR3 region: CASTSGEVTDTQYF. CDR3 DNA: TGCGCCTCGACTAGCGGGGAGGTCACAGATACGCAGTATTTT. The entire variable domain, with the rest obtained from reference TRBV5-1 and TRBJ2-3, is as follows: KAGVTQTPRYLIKTRGQQVTLSCSPISGHRSVSWYQQTPGQGLQFLFEYFSETQRNKGNFPGRFSGRQFSNSRSEMNVSTLELGDSALYLCASTSGEVTDTQYFGPGTRLTVL.

The chain recombines TRBV4-1 with TRBJ1-4; TRBD1 matches 9 bases. J gave up 5 bases and V 2 bases, and 3 bases lay outside the gene matches. The length of the CDR3 is 15 residues. CDR1 is MGHRA, CDR2 YSYEKL, per germline. In nucleotides, the CDR3 is TGCGCCAGCAGCCAATCTGGGACAGGGAATGAAAAACTGTTTTTT. This translates into CASSQSGTGNEKLFF.

The chain is built from TRBV6-5 and TRBJ1-1, with 9 bases that match TRBD1. V gave up 8 bases and J gave up 4 bases; unmatched junction bases: 5. CDR3 length: 13 residues. The V gene's germline CDR1 is MNHEY and CDR2 SVGAGI. The CDR3 region is CASGGTGFTEAFF. The CDR3 bases are TGTGCCAGCGGGGGGACAGGGTTCACTGAAGCTTTCTTT.

The chain links TRBV4-1 to TRBJ2-5, with D perhaps TRBD2 (5 bases). V was pared by 4 bases and J by 5 bases, with 17 bases between. The V gene's germline CDR1 is MGHRA and CDR2 YSYEKL. The CDR3 is 15 amino acids. The CDR3 DNA reads as TGCGCCAGCAGCCGGAACCCTAGCTCTTGGGAGACCCAGTACTTC. Translation gives CASSRNPSSWETQYF.

The CDR3 loop reads CASSFRDTSYGYTF. In nucleotides, the CDR3 is TGTGCCAGCAGCTTTCGGGACACATCCTATGGCTACACCTTC. The genes are TRBV5-4 and TRBJ1-2, with D perhaps matching TRBD1 (6 bases). Germline values: CDR1 SGHNT, CDR2 YYREEE (reference sequence). The length of the CDR3 is 14 residues. Trimming pared 2 bases from V and 4 bases from J, leaving 12 bases between.

V usage is TRBV18 and J usage is TRBJ2-7, with D unresolved. Germline assignment: CDR1 KGHSH and CDR2 LQKENI. The CDR3 consists of 13 residues. Trimming took 5 bases from V and 6 from J, leaving 14 bases between them. In DNA form, the CDR3 reads TGTGCCAGCTCAGCTTCGCGTTCAGGCGAGCAGTACTTC. Protein product: CASSASRSGEQYF.

The chain recombines TRBV5-1 with TRBJ2-3; 7 positions agree with TRBD2. Trimming at V came to 5 bases and at J to 2 bases, leaving 17 bases not matched to a gene. The CDR3 contains 18 residues. The V gene's germline CDR1 is SGHRS and CDR2 YFSETQ. In nucleotides, the CDR3 is TGCGCCAGCAGGTCTCCCAGCGGGGAGACAGCCCTCACAGATACGCAGTATTTT. This encodes CASRSPSGETALTDTQYF.

CDR3 protein: CASRDTGYHQPQHF. CDR3 sequence (DNA): TGTGCCAGCAGAGATACAGGGTACCATCAGCCCCAGCATTTT. V gene TRBV6-5 combines with J gene TRBJ1-5; D is possibly TRBD1 (6 bases). V lost 6 bases to trimming and J lost 5 bases, with 14 bases between them. The CDR3 is 14 amino acids. CDR1 and CDR2 from the germline V gene are MNHEY and SVGAGI.

The chain combines TRBV11-2 with TRBJ1-2; D gene ambiguous. Trimming cost V 5 bases and J 3 bases, with 13 bases left between them. CDR1 is SGHAT and CDR2 is FQNNGV in the germline V gene. The CDR3 has 14 amino acids. The DNA of the CDR3 is TGTGCCAGCAGCCCCCCCTCGACTCACTATGGCTACACCTTC. Encoded protein: CASSPPSTHYGYTF. Variable domain in full (rest from reference TRBV11-2 and TRBJ1-2): EAGVAQSPRYKIIEKRQSVAFWCNPISGHATLYWYQQILGQGPKLLIQFQNNGVVDDSQLPKDRFSAERLKGVDSTLKIQPAKLEDSAVYLCASSPPSTHYGYTFGSGTRLTVV.

J is TRBJ2-1 and V is TRBV7-2, with a tentative D call TRBD2 (6 bases). The CDR3 totals 16 residues. Looked up from germline, CDR1 is SGHTA and CDR2 is FQGNSA. V lost 5 bases to trimming and J lost 3 bases, with 17 bases between them. CDR3 in DNA: TGTGCCAGCAGCATTACCGGGACTCTCATCTACAATGAGCAGTTCTTC. The encoded protein is CASSITGTLIYNEQFF.

This clone was picked up a small number of times. The chain joins TRBV10-2 to TRBJ2-7, with D uncertain. The CDR3 runs to 12 residues. Germline V gene data show CDR1 as WSHSY and CDR2 as SAAADI. Trimming cost V 4 bases and J 0 bases, with 4 bases left between them. This chain's CDR3 is CASSAVSYEQYF. CDR3 sequence (DNA): TGCGCCAGCAGTGCGGTCTCCTACGAGCAGTACTTC.